This T cell receptor (beta chain) was profiled in a study of blood T cell repertoires in COVID-19. Sequenced by immunoSEQ multiplex PCR; TCRdb stores in-frame clones only, minus some. The data show approximately 160,000 clones, more than 70% seen once. Unmatched junction bases numbered 6, after V lost 4 bases and J lost 7 bases. Germline V gene data show CDR1 as LNHDA and CDR2 as SQIVND (reference sequence). This CDR3 has 13 amino acids. The material sequenced was PBMCs or T cells enriched from blood (not recorded which). The source of this sequence is a woman aged 45-60 years in a cohort exposed to, infected with or recovered from COVID-19 (not recorded which). This chain connects TRBV19 to TRBJ1-1, with 7 bases aligning to TRBD1. The CDR3 DNA reads TGTGCCAGTAGTACCCGGGACAGACTTGAAGCTTTCTTT. It is translated as CASSTRDRLEAFF. Supplemented by reference TRBV19 and TRBJ1-1, the full variable domain reads DGGITQSPKYLFRKEGQNVTLSCEQNLNHDAMYWYRQDPGQGLRLIYYSQIVNDFQKGDIAEGYSVSREKKESFPLTVTSAQKNPTAFYLCASSTRDRLEAFFGQGTRLTVV.